The rows below give T cell receptor beta chains drawn from one sample of a study of cytomegalovirus exposure and HLA in healthy donors. Using immunoSEQ multiplex PCR, the repertoire was profiled, and TCRdb retains in-frame clones only, with some absent. The sample includes around 140,000 clones. The material sequenced was PBMCs. The receptors come from a woman aged 40 to 55 in good health and CMV-seronegative. Both conserved end residues are part of each CDR3. Each record gives: J gene, V gene, D gene, CDR3 DNA, CDR3 protein. D genes are given only for firm matches.

TRBJ1-6,TRBV27,NA,TGTGCCAGCAGTTCCTACCCACAGGGAACAAATTCACCCCTCCACTTT,CASSSYPQGTNSPLHF
TRBJ1-1,TRBV10-3,NA,TGTGCCATCACCCCAGGGTTAAGCCACACTGAAGCTTTCTTT,CAITPGLSHTEAFF
TRBJ2-1,TRBV19,TRBD1,TGTGCCAGTAGTACGCACCGACGACAGGGGGGTGATGAGCAGTTCTTC,CASSTHRRQGGDEQFF
TRBJ1-3,TRBV19,NA,TGTGCCAGTAGTATAACAGAAAGGAACACCATATATTTT,CASSITERNTIYF
TRBJ1-6,TRBV6-5,TRBD1,TGTGCCAGCAGCCGCGACGACAGGGGGAATTCACCCCTCCACTTT,CASSRDDRGNSPLHF
TRBJ1-1,TRBV5-1,NA,TGCGCCAGCAGCTCCCAGTCTCTGAACACTGAAGCTTTCTTT,CASSSQSLNTEAFF
TRBJ1-4,TRBV10-1,NA,TGCGCCAGCAGTGACGGGGGTCGGAATGAAAAACTGTTTTTT,CASSDGGRNEKLFF
TRBJ1-1,TRBV6-1,TRBD1,TGTGCCAGCGGTGACAGGGGGCTGATGACTGAAGCTTTCTTT,CASGDRGLMTEAFF
TRBJ1-1,TRBV5-1,NA,TGCGCCAGCAGCTCGGGGAAAACTGAAGCTTTCTTT,CASSSGKTEAFF
TRBJ2-7,TRBV5-1,TRBD1,TGCGCCAGCAGCTTGGGGGGGACAGGGGTAAACGAGCAGTACTTC,CASSLGGTGVNEQYF
TRBJ2-2,TRBV28,NA,TGTGCCAGCAGTTTACCCATGGCGGGCCGGGAGCTGTTTTTT,CASSLPMAGRELFF
TRBJ1-1,TRBV10-3,TRBD1,TGTGCCATCAGTGAGACGACAGGGCAGGGGACTGAAGCTTTCTTT,CAISETTGQGTEAFF
TRBJ2-3,TRBV4-3,TRBD2,TGCGCCAGCAGCGACGGTGGGAGGGGCACAGATACGCAGTATTTT,CASSDGGRGTDTQYF
TRBJ2-7,TRBV7-2,NA,TGTGCCAGCAGCCCTCAGACAGCCAGCTACGAGCAGTACTTC,CASSPQTASYEQYF
TRBJ2-3,TRBV4-2,NA,TGTGCCAGCAGCCAAAGTCGGGATTCGCAGTATTTT,CASSQSRDSQYF
TRBJ2-5,TRBV4-1,NA,TGCGCCAGCAGCCAAGTTAGACAGGGAGGAGAGACCCAGTACTTC,CASSQVRQGGETQYF
TRBJ2-2,TRBV10-3,NA,TGTGCCATCAGTGAGCAACAGGGAGTCGGGGAGCTGTTTTTT,CAISEQQGVGELFF
TRBJ1-1,TRBV4-2,NA,TGTGCCAGCAGCGTGCCGACAGGACAACAAAGGGGAGCTTTCTTT,CASSVPTGQQRGAFF
TRBJ2-1,TRBV2,TRBD2,TGTGCCAGCAGTCGCCAGCCCACTAGCGGGGCCGTCAATGAGCAGTTCTTC,CASSRQPTSGAVNEQFF
TRBJ1-1,TRBV9,NA,TGTGCCAGCAGCGTAGCTGGAGGGCGGGGGACTGAAGCTTTCTTT,CASSVAGGRGTEAFF
TRBJ1-5,TRBV19,TRBD1,TGTGCCAGTTGGGACAGGGATAATCAGCCCCAGCATTTT,CASWDRDNQPQHF
TRBJ1-2,TRBV7-3,NA,TGTGCCAGCAGCTTGCAGGAAAACTATGGCTACACCTTC,CASSLQENYGYTF
TRBJ1-2,TRBV28,NA,TGTGCCAGCAGTTTACGAACTATTGGCTACACCTTC,CASSLRTIGYTF
TRBJ2-2,TRBV4-2,TRBD2,TGTGCCAGCAGCCCAGCGGGGGCCAACACCGGGGAGCTGTTTTTT,CASSPAGANTGELFF
TRBJ2-5,TRBV5-1,NA,TGCGCCAGCAGCTTGGACTTCCAAGAGACCCAGTACTTC,CASSLDFQETQYF
TRBJ2-2,TRBV29-1,TRBD2,TGCAGCGCTATGGGAGCGGGGGGGCTGGTCACCGGGGAGCTGTTTTTT,CSAMGAGGLVTGELFF
TRBJ2-7,TRBV5-6,TRBD1,TGTGCCAGCAGCTTGGGGACAGGGGCCTACGAGCAGTACTTC,CASSLGTGAYEQYF
TRBJ2-7,TRBV7-2,TRBD2,TGTGCCAGCAGCTTAGCGGCGACTAGCGGGGCCTACGAGCAGTACTTC,CASSLAATSGAYEQYF
TRBJ1-4,TRBV5-1,NA,TGCGCCAGCAGCTTGGTGCGGGGGGCGGACAGACAACTTAGTGAAAAACTGTTTTTT,CASSLVRGADRQLSEKLFF
TRBJ1-4,TRBV5-1,NA,TGCGCCAGCAGCTTGGCGGGGGGATCAGGGGAAAAACTGTTTTTT,CASSLAGGSGEKLFF
TRBJ2-7,TRBV5-1,TRBD1,TGCGCCAGCAGCGCCTCCGGGACAGGGGTCGAGCAGTACTTC,CASSASGTGVEQYF